The clone carrying this T cell receptor (beta chain) was seen only a few times. The antigen remains unidentified. At one of its ends the junction is not consistent with the germline gene, which may arise from a read error. The CDR3 is 13 amino acids. The germline gives CDR1 SGHRS, CDR2 YFSETQ. As to time point: persistent/refractory GD, antithyroid drugs over 5 years with positive TRAb. After RNA was extracted from PBMCs, the TCR library was made from it. The patients were enrolled through endocrinology in Xi'an, China. This entry is derived from a study of regulatory T cells in long-lasting Graves disease. With iRepertoire HTBI primers and Arm-PCR of CDR3 regions, TCR beta libraries were built. Each CDR3 protein is one row after TCRdb ran MiXCR on the multiplex PCR reads. Among some 450,000 distinct CDR3 sequences, around 20% were seen once, and the ten largest hold about a quarter. Study-level findings and limits: Persistent disease exhibited a predilection for TRBV28, TRBJ1-2 and TRBJ2-5. Analysis covered peripheral blood alone, not thyroid tissue.

The sample was peripheral blood mononuclear cells (PBMCs), taken when the disease was refractory, from a patient treated with antithyroid drugs. This clonotype originated in a female donor with Graves disease. V is TRBV5-1 and J is TRBJ1-1; 8 nucleotides match TRBD1. This CDR3 is CASGQGMNTETFF. The DNA of the CDR3 is TGCGCCAGCGGACAGGGAATGAACACTGAAACTTTCTTT.